Below are 27 T cell receptor beta chains sequenced from a single sample in a study of shared clonotypes between healthy human individuals. Data came from immunoSEQ multiplex PCR; TCRdb stores just in-frame clones and leaves some out. The top ten clones hold roughly 1.2% of a sample with some 1,400,000 clones, roughly 96% of them seen once. Specimen: naive CD4+ T cells sorted from blood. The subset is: CD45RA+ positively selected. Receptor source: a man between 25 and 39 years old in good health.

The gene calls are TRBV7-2 and TRBJ2-7; 7 bases line up with TRBD2. The V segment lost 1 base and the J segment 5 bases; nucleotides outside the gene matches: 5. The CDR3 extends over 14 amino acids. From germline, CDR1 is SGHTA and CDR2 FQGNSA. This chain's CDR3 is CASSLVGRGDEQYF. Here the CDR3 DNA reads TGTGCCAGCAGCTTAGTTGGGAGGGGCGACGAGCAGTACTTC.

The genes are TRBV9 and TRBJ2-2; TRBD1 is a possible D gene (6 bases). CDR1 is SGDLS and CDR2 is YYNGEE in the germline V gene. This CDR3 contains 17 residues. The V and J ends lost 1 base and 0 bases respectively, with 13 bases between them. The CDR3 coding sequence is TGTGCCAGCAGCGTAAGGGTGGGGGCTGCGAACACCGGGGAGCTGTTTTTT. This gives the protein CASSVRVGAANTGELFF.

This rearrangement joins TRBV9 to TRBJ1-2, with TRBD1 identical over 9 bases. J was trimmed by 4 bases and V by 3 bases; bases with no gene match: 1. The CDR3 contains 13 residues. The V gene's germline CDR1 is SGDLS and CDR2 YYNGEE. The CDR3 here is CASSETGGYGYTF. The CDR3 DNA sequence: TGTGCCAGCAGCGAGACAGGGGGCTATGGCTACACCTTC.

V and J are TRBV14 and TRBJ2-7; D is possibly TRBD1 or TRBD2 (5 bases each). V lost 1 base to trimming and J lost 5 bases, with 18 bases between them. The CDR3 runs 16 residues. From germline, CDR1 is SGHDN and CDR2 FVKESK. The CDR3 DNA follows: TGTGCCAGCAGCCAAGCCTGGGACCCACCTACTAACGAGCAGTACTTC. Translated, it gives CASSQAWDPPTNEQYF. Combining the CDR3 with reference TRBV14 and TRBJ2-7 gives the whole variable domain EAGVTQFPSHSVIEKGQTVTLRCDPISGHDNLYWYRRVMGKEIKFLLHFVKESKQDESGMPNNRFLAERTGGTYSTLKVQPAELEDSGVYFCASSQAWDPPTNEQYFGPGTRLTVT.

The chain is built from TRBV7-6 and TRBJ2-6; D gene uncertain. V was shortened by 1 base and J by 0 bases, with 16 bases between the two germline ends. CDR1 SGHVS and CDR2 FNYEAQ come from the germline V gene. This CDR3 is 19 amino acids long. The CDR3 is CASSLVGSIALSGANVLTF. Written as DNA, the CDR3 is TGTGCCAGCAGCTTAGTGGGCAGTATCGCCCTCTCTGGGGCCAACGTCCTGACTTTC.

J is TRBJ2-4 and V is TRBV7-3, with 9 bases aligning to TRBD2. The CDR3 spans 14 residues. The V gene end was trimmed by 10 bases and the J gene end by 0 bases; junction bases not matched to a gene: 4. Germline CDR1 SGHTA, CDR2 FQGTGA. In DNA form, the CDR3 reads TGTGCCACCATAGCGGGAGTAGCCAAAAACATTCAGTACTTC. Translating gives CATIAGVAKNIQYF.

V gene TRBV10-3 combines with J gene TRBJ1-5; 7 bases match TRBD1. Trimming cost V 3 bases and J 4 bases; bases outside gene matches: 3. Germline CDR1 and CDR2: ENHRY and SYGVKD. The CDR3 covers 14 residues. The CDR3 DNA follows: TGTGCCATCAGTGACCTACAGGGGAATCAGCCCCAGCATTTT. This gives the protein CAISDLQGNQPQHF.

V usage is TRBV9 and J usage is TRBJ2-5; no clear D. Germline CDR1 and CDR2: SGDLS and YYNGEE. This CDR3 has 16 residues. The ends were cut back, 0 bases at V and 5 bases at J, with 17 bases in the middle. The CDR3 here is CASSVGAGDSRETQYF. The CDR3 DNA is TGTGCCAGCAGCGTAGGGGCAGGTGATTCCCGGGAGACCCAGTACTTC. Filled out from reference TRBV9 and TRBJ2-5, the complete variable domain reads DSGVTQTPKHLITATGQRVTLRCSPRSGDLSVYWYQQSLDQGLQFLIQYYNGEERAKGNILERFSAQQFPDLHSELNLSSLELGDSALYFCASSVGAGDSRETQYFGPGTRLLVL.

This chain joins TRBV10-3 and TRBJ2-2, with 10 bases matching TRBD1. This CDR3 spans 15 amino acids. The germline V gene encodes CDR1 ENHRY and CDR2 SYGVKD. Trimming took 5 bases from V and 5 from J; bases not matched to a gene: 5. Written as DNA, the CDR3 is TGTGCCATCAGTAGACAGGGGGCGCCTACCGGGGAGCTGTTTTTT. This encodes CAISRQGAPTGELFF.

This clone appeared a single time. The sample contains more than one DNA sequence encoding this CDR3. The rearrangement links TRBV18 to TRBJ2-7; D unresolved. Germline CDR1 KGHSH, CDR2 LQKENI. Trimming removed 2 bases at V and 2 bases at J, with 7 bases between. The CDR3 length is 13 residues. Written as DNA, the CDR3 is TGTGCCAGCTCACCAGCAGGCCCCTACGAGCAGTACTTC. Its translation is CASSPAGPYEQYF.

The chain uses TRBV2 and TRBJ2-6; TRBD1 is a possible D gene (6 bases). V was clipped by 6 bases and J by 1 base, with 7 bases between them. Per germline, CDR1 SNHLY and CDR2 FYNNEI. This CDR3 spans 14 amino acids. The CDR3 sequence is CASSDRSGANVLTF. The CDR3 nucleotides are TGTGCCAGCAGCGACAGGTCTGGGGCCAACGTCCTGACTTTC.

This clone appeared a single time. V gene TRBV18 combines with J gene TRBJ2-5; weak D call: TRBD2 (6 bases). The CDR3 extends over 13 amino acids. Trimming removed 3 bases from V and 7 bases from J, with 12 bases in between. Per the germline V gene, CDR1 is KGHSH and CDR2 is LQKENI. As DNA, the CDR3 is TGTGCCAGCTCACCTCGCGGGGAGTCGACCCAGTACTTC. Translated, it gives CASSPRGESTQYF. Filled out from reference TRBV18 and TRBJ2-5, the complete variable domain reads NAGVMQNPRHLVRRRGQEARLRCSPMKGHSHVYWYRQLPEEGLKFMVYLQKENIIDESGMPKERFSAEFPKEGPSILRIQQVVRGDSAAYFCASSPRGESTQYFGPGTRLLVL.

The chain has TRBV2 and TRBJ2-3; 11 bases agree with TRBD2. Germline CDR1 is SNHLY and CDR2 is FYNNEI. The CDR3 covers 14 residues. The V gene end was trimmed by 10 bases and the J gene end by 4 bases; junction bases not matched to a gene: 7. This CDR3 reads CATPGLAESDTQYF. In nucleotides, the CDR3 is TGTGCCACCCCGGGACTAGCGGAATCAGATACGCAGTATTTT.

This clone was seen a handful of times. Other nucleotide sequences from this sample produce the same CDR3. The gene calls are TRBV2 and TRBJ2-7; D is possibly TRBD2 (5 bases). Germline lookup yields CDR1 SNHLY and CDR2 FYNNEI. The CDR3 totals 14 residues. The germline V and J ends were trimmed by 3 bases and 0 bases, with 9 bases remaining between them. The CDR3 is CASSDQGSSYEQYF. As DNA, the CDR3 is TGTGCCAGCAGTGATCAAGGGAGCTCCTACGAGCAGTACTTC.

V is TRBV4-3 and J is TRBJ1-1; a possible D gene is TRBD1 (6 bases). With 4 bases removed from V and 5 bases from J, the gap between germline ends came to 8 bases. Germline V gene lookup returns CDR1 LGHNA and CDR2 YSLEER. The length of the CDR3 is 12 residues. In nucleotides, the CDR3 is TGCGCCAGCAGCCGAGGGGGAACTGAAGCTTTCTTT. Encoded protein: CASSRGGTEAFF.

This chain joins TRBV11-3 and TRBJ1-5; TRBD1 matches 7 bases. Looked up from germline, CDR1 is SGHNT and CDR2 is YENEEA. CDR3 length: 15 amino acids. With V trimmed by 5 bases and J by 3 bases, 7 bases remained unmatched. The CDR3 loop is CASSLGDRANQPQHF. The CDR3 DNA sequence: TGTGCCAGCAGCCTGGGAGACAGGGCCAATCAGCCCCAGCATTTT.

The chain is built from TRBV5-1 and TRBJ1-5; maybe TRBD1 (6 bases). V was shortened by 0 bases and J by 7 bases, with 14 bases between the two germline ends. Germline V CDR1 and CDR2: SGHRS, YFSETQ. This CDR3 has 15 amino acids. The CDR3 is CASSLENRVGQPQHF. The DNA for the CDR3 is TGCGCCAGCAGCTTGGAAAACAGGGTAGGACAGCCCCAGCATTTT.

In its sample, this clone was seen a few times. The chain is built from TRBV30 and TRBJ2-1, with 10 bases matching TRBD1. J lost 14 bases, V lost 3 bases, and 10 bases had no gene match. The CDR3 runs to 13 residues. Per germline, CDR1 GTSNPN and CDR2 SVGIG (reference sequence). CDR3 residues: CAWSLTGTGVEFF. The CDR3 DNA reads TGTGCCTGGAGCCTAACGGGGACAGGGGTTGAGTTCTTC.

The CDR3 DNA sequence: TGTGCCAACCTATCCGGGGAGCTGTTTTTT. Translation: CANLSGELFF. This chain uses TRBV11-1 with TRBJ2-2; D is ambiguous. V dropped 10 bases and J dropped 6 bases, with 6 bases sitting between them. The germline CDR1 and CDR2 sequences are SGHAT and FQDESV (reference sequence). CDR3 length equals 10 residues.

The chain carries TRBV9 and TRBJ2-4; D remains ambiguous. Germline-derived CDR1 and CDR2 are SGDLS and YYNGEE. With 3 bases removed from V and 2 bases from J, the gap between germline ends came to 6 bases. The CDR3 spans 13 residues. CDR3 sequence reads: CASSADPKNIQYF. In DNA form, the CDR3 reads TGTGCCAGCAGCGCCGACCCCAAAAACATTCAGTACTTC.

This chain connects TRBV5-4 to TRBJ2-1; a possible D gene is TRBD1 (6 bases). V shed 5 bases and J shed 9 bases, with 21 bases lying between them. Germline V gene lookup returns CDR1 SGHNT and CDR2 YYREEE (reference sequence). This CDR3 contains 15 residues. In DNA, the CDR3 is TGTGCCAGCAGTTCCCCGGGGCAGGGGCAGGGTGAGCAGTTCTTC. As protein: CASSSPGQGQGEQFF.

The rearrangement uses TRBV11-3 and TRBJ2-1; D possibly corresponds to TRBD2 (6 bases). Looked up from germline, CDR1 is SGHNT and CDR2 is YENEEA. V was trimmed by 6 bases and J by 2 bases, leaving 17 bases between them. CDR3 size: 16 residues. CDR3 sequence: CASSSPREFPYNEQFF. The CDR3, as DNA: TGTGCCAGCAGTTCGCCCCGGGAGTTTCCCTACAATGAGCAGTTCTTC. The full variable domain, in which reference TRBV11-3 and TRBJ2-1 provide the parts outside the CDR3, is EAGVVQSPRYKIIEKKQPVAFWCNPISGHNTLYWYLQNLGQGPELLIRYENEEAVDDSQLPKDRFSAERLKGVDSTLKIQPAELGDSAVYLCASSSPREFPYNEQFFGPGTRLTVL.

This chain connects TRBV9 to TRBJ2-3; 8 bases fit TRBD2. The CDR3 is 15 amino acids. Germline V lookup: CDR1 SGDLS, CDR2 YYNGEE. The J segment lost 4 bases and the V segment lost 1 base, leaving 5 bases of the junction unmatched. DNA of the CDR3: TGTGCCAGCAGCGTAAAGAGCGGGAGAGCAGATACGCAGTATTTT. It specifies CASSVKSGRADTQYF.

This clone is a singleton in its sample. The V call is TRBV28, the J call TRBJ1-4; D gene uncertain. Germline values: CDR1 MDHEN, CDR2 SYDVKM. CDR3 size: 14 residues. V was clipped by 6 bases and J by 2 bases, with 10 bases between them. The CDR3 is CASRPPPTNEKLFF. CDR3 nucleotide sequence: TGTGCCAGCAGACCTCCTCCTACTAATGAAAAACTGTTTTTT.

The chain is built from TRBV7-9 and TRBJ1-1; no clear D. Germline values: CDR1 SEHNR, CDR2 FQNEAQ (reference sequence). V dropped 5 bases and J dropped 10 bases, with 17 bases sitting between them. CDR3 length equals 13 residues. CDR3 sequence: CASSIPGSEGAFF. CDR3 coding DNA: TGTGCCAGCAGCATACCGGGGAGCGAGGGAGCTTTCTTT.

The V and J genes are TRBV4-1 and TRBJ2-5, with D possibly TRBD1 on 5 matching bases. The CDR3 has 13 amino acids. CDR1 is MGHRA and CDR2 is YSYEKL in the germline V gene. Trimming removed 3 bases from V and 5 bases from J, with 10 bases in between. CDR3 amino acids: CASSQGLWETQYF. For the CDR3, the DNA is TGCGCCAGCAGCCAGGGGCTCTGGGAGACCCAGTACTTC.

The J gene is TRBJ2-3, the V gene TRBV2; 12 bases match TRBD2. V lost 6 bases and J lost 6; bases outside the gene matches: 10. Germline V CDR1 and CDR2: SNHLY, FYNNEI. This CDR3 has 16 amino acids. The CDR3 loop reads CASRRLAGVRGDTQYF. The CDR3 DNA reads as TGTGCCAGCAGAAGACTAGCGGGAGTCAGGGGGGATACGCAGTATTTT.